These 10 T cell receptor beta chains were sequenced from one sample in a study of PD-L1 blockade in urothelial cancer. The repertoire was sequenced with immunoSEQ multiplex PCR; TCRdb's copy has only in-frame clones and lacks some. The repertoire has 60,000 or so clones, almost 85% of them found once; the top ten carry almost 4.5%. Sequencing was performed on PBMCs, taken around atezolizumab (anti-PD-L1) treatment. Receptors were obtained from a man in his 70s with urothelial cancer.

This clone was detected a few times. J is TRBJ1-5 and V is TRBV2; D is unresolved. V lost 5 bases and J 3 bases, leaving 11 bases between the germline ends. Germline CDR1 and CDR2: SNHLY and FYNNEI. This CDR3 has 14 residues. The CDR3 spells CASSRSVPNQPQHF. CDR3 in DNA: TGTGCCAGCAGTCGTTCAGTTCCCAATCAGCCCCAGCATTTT.

The chain uses TRBV19 and TRBJ2-7; TRBD2 agrees at 7 bases. Per germline, CDR1 LNHDA and CDR2 SQIVND (reference sequence). Losses at the gene ends were 10 bases for V and 7 bases for J; bases not matched to a gene: 13. CDR3 size: 13 residues. The CDR3 DNA is TGTGCCACCAGCTTGGGAGGGTATCGGGAGCAGTACTTC. Translating it yields CATSLGGYREQYF.

This sequence joins TRBV2 and TRBJ1-5; D unresolved. V was shortened by 4 bases and J by 4 bases, with 11 bases between the two germline ends. This CDR3 region has 14 residues. CDR1 is SNHLY and CDR2 is FYNNEI in the germline V gene. This CDR3 is CASSAVRFNQPQHF. For the CDR3, the DNA is TGTGCCAGCAGTGCGGTTCGATTTAATCAGCCCCAGCATTTT.

The chain links TRBV5-6 to TRBJ2-1, with TRBD2 identical over 8 bases. V lost 4 bases, J lost 3 bases, and 6 bases stayed unmatched. Per germline, CDR1 SGHDT and CDR2 YYEEEE. The CDR3 sequence is 15 residues long. The CDR3 spells CASSPTSGYYNEQFF. Here the CDR3 DNA reads TGTGCCAGCAGCCCAACTAGCGGATACTACAATGAGCAGTTCTTC.

This chain joins TRBV19 and TRBJ2-2, with TRBD2 identical over 7 bases. CDR3 size: 14 residues. After removal of 3 bases from V and 7 bases from J, the junction contained 5 bases not matched to a gene. Germline values: CDR1 LNHDA, CDR2 SQIVND (reference sequence). CDR3 in amino acids: CASSIGGEGGELFF. CDR3 bases: TGTGCCAGTAGTATTGGGGGGGAAGGCGGGGAGCTGTTTTTT. Full variable domain (outside the CDR3, taken from reference TRBV19 and TRBJ2-2): DGGITQSPKYLFRKEGQNVTLSCEQNLNHDAMYWYRQDPGQGLRLIYYSQIVNDFQKGDIAEGYSVSREKKESFPLTVTSAQKNPTAFYLCASSIGGEGGELFFGEGSRLTVL.

The chain couples TRBV9 to TRBJ2-1, with D possibly matching TRBD1 (6 bases). Germline CDR1 reads SGDLS; CDR2 reads YYNGEE. Trimming removed 3 bases at V and 9 bases at J, with 10 bases between. This CDR3 region has 12 residues. For the CDR3, the DNA is TGTGCCAGCAGCGAAATACAGGGTGAGCAGTTCTTC. Translating it yields CASSEIQGEQFF.

The rearrangement links TRBV10-3 to TRBJ2-1; 8 bases are a match to TRBD2. The CDR3 length is 14 residues. From germline, CDR1 is ENHRY and CDR2 SYGVKD. Germline trimming cut 3 bases from V and 8 bases from J; bases unmatched to any gene: 6. This CDR3 reads CAISDESGRDEQFF. CDR3 coding DNA: TGTGCCATCAGTGACGAAAGCGGGAGAGATGAGCAGTTCTTC.

V gene TRBV5-1 combines with J gene TRBJ2-1, with 9 bases matching TRBD2. Germline V gives CDR1 SGHRS, CDR2 YFSETQ. The V and J ends lost 4 bases and 6 bases, in that order; junction bases with no gene match: 8. The CDR3 is 15 residues long. For the CDR3, the DNA is TGCGCCAGCAGCGTGGGACTAGCAGGAGGCAATGAGCAGTTCTTC. This codes for CASSVGLAGGNEQFF. The full variable domain, its missing parts supplied by reference TRBV5-1 and TRBJ2-1, is KAGVTQTPRYLIKTRGQQVTLSCSPISGHRSVSWYQQTPGQGLQFLFEYFSETQRNKGNFPGRFSGRQFSNSRSEMNVSTLELGDSALYLCASSVGLAGGNEQFFGPGTRLTVL.

Comments on this clone: Other DNA sequences in the same sample also yield this CDR3. This chain joins TRBV6-6 and TRBJ2-7, with 7 bases lining up with TRBD1. Germline-derived CDR1 and CDR2 are MNHNY and SVGAGI (reference sequence). CDR3 length: 16 residues. Losses at the gene ends were 0 bases for V and 0 bases for J; bases not matched to a gene: 5. The CDR3 DNA is TGTGCCAGCAGTTACTCAAGACAGGGAAGCTCCTACGAGCAGTACTTC. Translation gives CASSYSRQGSSYEQYF.

This chain uses TRBV5-1 with TRBJ2-1; TRBD2 agrees at 11 bases. The length of the CDR3 is 17 residues. With 0 bases clipped from V and 4 bases from J, the junction kept 6 bases outside the gene matches. CDR1 SGHRS and CDR2 YFSETQ come from the germline V gene. The CDR3 DNA follows: TGCGCCAGCAGCTTGGAAATGACTAGCGGGGCTTACAATGAGCAGTTCTTC. Encoded protein: CASSLEMTSGAYNEQFF.